This T cell receptor beta chain was sequenced in a study of blood T cell repertoires in COVID-19. Clones were sequenced by immunoSEQ multiplex PCR, and TCRdb holds only the in-frame ones, with some missing. The top ten clones hold around 0.8% of a sample with under 300,000 clones, nearly 90% of them seen once. The V and J ends lost 7 bases and 5 bases, in that order; junction bases with no gene match: 6. The CDR3 contains 14 residues. Germline V gene data show CDR1 as MNHEY and CDR2 as SVGAGI. The specimen sequenced was peripheral blood. The clonotype comes from a woman aged 25-40 years with acute or convalescent COVID-19. This rearrangement joins TRBV6-5 to TRBJ2-2; 8 positions agree with TRBD2. The DNA for the CDR3 is TGTGCCAGCACCGCGGGACTAGTAACCGGGGAGCTGTTTTTT. Translating it yields CASTAGLVTGELFF.